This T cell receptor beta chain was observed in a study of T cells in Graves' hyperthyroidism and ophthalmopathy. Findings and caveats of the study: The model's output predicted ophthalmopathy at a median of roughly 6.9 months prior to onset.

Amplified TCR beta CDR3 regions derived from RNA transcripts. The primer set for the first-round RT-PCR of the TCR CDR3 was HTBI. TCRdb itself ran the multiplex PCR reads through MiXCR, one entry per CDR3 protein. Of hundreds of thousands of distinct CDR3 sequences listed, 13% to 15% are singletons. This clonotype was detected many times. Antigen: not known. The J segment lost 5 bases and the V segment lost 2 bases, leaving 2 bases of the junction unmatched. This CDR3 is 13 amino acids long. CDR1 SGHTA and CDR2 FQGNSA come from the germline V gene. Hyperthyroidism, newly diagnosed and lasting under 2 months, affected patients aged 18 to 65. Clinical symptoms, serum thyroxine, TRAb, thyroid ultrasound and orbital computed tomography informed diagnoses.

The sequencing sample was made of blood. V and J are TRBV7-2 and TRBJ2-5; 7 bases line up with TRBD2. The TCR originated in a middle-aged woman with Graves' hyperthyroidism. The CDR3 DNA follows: TGTGCCAGCAGCTTAAATAGCGGGGAGACCCAGTACTTC. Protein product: CASSLNSGETQYF.